This TCR beta chain was obtained from a study of human T cells and chemical hapten exposure. Study details: The study sensitized with 2% DPC on a 2 cm by 2 cm patch of upper inner arm skin.

Time point defined: patch test 1, 2 weeks after DPC sensitization. Treatment indicated: therapeutic diphenylcyclopropenone sensitization with weekly scalp DPC. TCRdb recomputed calls from the RACE reads with MiXCR, one row per CDR3 protein. The table shows some 350,000 distinct CDR3 sequences, with about 7% occurring only once. This clonotype was seen a few times. Sequence at one end of the junction differs from germline and may be a read error. Material: whole blood, obtained in connection with sensitization to the hapten diphenylcyclopropenone (DPC). The sequence was collected from a woman aged 18-30 years with alopecia areata. Some clones in this sample may be carry-over from other donors' samples.

CDR3: CASQGGVNSGELFF. The CDR3 region has the DNA TGTGCCAGCCAGGGCGGGGTAAACAGCGGGGAGCTGTTTTTT. J is TRBJ2-2 and V is TRBV10-3, with D maybe TRBD2 (6 bases). Per germline, CDR1 ENHRY and CDR2 SYGVKD. This CDR3 is built from 14 residues.